The TCR beta chain described here comes from a study of blood T cell repertoires in COVID-19. On the study more broadly: Sources were T cells, B-cell-depleted T cells, or PBMCs; the material itself was cDNA or gDNA.

Under the authors' procedure: By means of reference gene primer amplification, nucleated cell counts were estimated. Measured with immunoSEQ multiplex PCR; TCRdb has only the in-frame clones, and not every one. From that table come the V and J calls and clone size; the DNA was used to work out D and trimming. The sample holds about 74,000 clones, just over 85% seen once. The TCR sequence derives from an elderly woman with active or convalescent COVID-19. What was sequenced was peripheral blood.

Written as DNA, the CDR3 is TGTGCCAGTATCATAGGGGAAGGAGTCAGGGACATTCAGTACTTC. This codes for CASIIGEGVRDIQYF. This chain links TRBV19 with TRBJ2-4, with a tentative D call TRBD1 (5 bases). This CDR3 spans 15 amino acids. V was trimmed by 7 bases and J by 8 bases, leaving 21 bases between them. Germline CDR1 reads LNHDA; CDR2 reads SQIVND (reference sequence).